These 17 T cell receptor beta chains share one sample of origin, sequenced in a study of control samples from healthy donors and cancer patients. Only in-frame clones appear in the TCRdb table, and some are missing; sequencing was by immunoSEQ multiplex PCR. The sample contains about 84,000 clones, 91% of which appear only once. The sequencing input was blood. The receptors shown here come from a man aged 25 to 40 in good health.

The chain links TRBV4-1 to TRBJ2-5; maybe TRBD2 (7 bases). V dropped 1 base and J dropped 3 bases, with 12 bases sitting between them. The CDR3 consists of 15 residues. The germline V gene has CDR1 MGHRA and CDR2 YSYEKL. CDR3: CASSQGGGREETQYF. CDR3 sequence (DNA): TGCGCCAGCAGCCAAGGGGGGGGCAGGGAAGAGACCCAGTACTTC.

This rearrangement joins TRBV12-3 or TRBV12-4 to TRBJ1-6; weak D call: TRBD1 (5 bases). The V end was cut by 4 bases, the J end by 10 bases, with 8 bases between. The CDR3 sequence is 12 residues long. CDR3 sequence: CASSWWGSPLHF. CDR3 sequence (DNA): TGTGCCAGCAGTTGGTGGGGGTCACCCCTCCACTTT.

This clone occurred once. The V and J genes are TRBV6-6 and TRBJ2-2; D possibly corresponds to TRBD1 (6 bases). Trimming removed 1 base from V and 7 bases from J, with 13 bases in between. The germline CDR1 and CDR2 sequences are MNHNY and SVGAGI (reference sequence). The CDR3 is 15 amino acids. This CDR3 reads CASSYLAGDGGELFF. The CDR3 DNA reads TGTGCCAGCAGTTACTTGGCAGGGGATGGCGGGGAGCTGTTTTTT.

This chain uses TRBV11-3 with TRBJ2-1, with 9 bases matching TRBD1. Germline CDR1 is SGHNT and CDR2 is YENEEA. V was clipped by 1 base and J by 8 bases; unmatched bases: 6. There are 15 residues in the CDR3. In nucleotides, the CDR3 is TGTGCCAGCAGCTTAGCGTCACAGGGGGCTGATGAGCAGTTCTTC. Its protein is CASSLASQGADEQFF. Combining the CDR3 with reference TRBV11-3 and TRBJ2-1 gives the whole variable domain EAGVVQSPRYKIIEKKQPVAFWCNPISGHNTLYWYLQNLGQGPELLIRYENEEAVDDSQLPKDRFSAERLKGVDSTLKIQPAELGDSAVYLCASSLASQGADEQFFGPGTRLTVL.

The rearrangement uses TRBV6-1 and TRBJ2-7; 8 nucleotides line up with TRBD2. The V and J ends lost 0 bases and 6 bases, in that order; junction bases with no gene match: 13. Germline loops: CDR1 MNHNS, CDR2 SASEGT. This CDR3 has 17 amino acids. CDR3 nucleotides: TGTGCCAGCAGTGAAGCCCCACTAGCGGACGGCCGGGGCGAGCAGTACTTC. It yields the protein CASSEAPLADGRGEQYF.

This sequence joins TRBV29-1 and TRBJ2-6, with no clear D. Germline CDR1 and CDR2: SQVTM and ANQGSEA. CDR3 size: 12 residues. Trimming took off 4 bases at V and 0 bases at J, with 1 base between the two ends. CDR3 residues: CSVGSGANVLTF. CDR3 DNA: TGCAGCGTTGGCTCTGGGGCCAACGTCCTGACTTTC.

This chain joins TRBV2 and TRBJ2-6; 8 bases match TRBD1. Germline CDR1 SNHLY, CDR2 FYNNEI. CDR3 length: 15 amino acids. Trimming cost V 6 bases and J 0 bases; bases outside gene matches: 1. The chain's CDR3 is CASRTGDSGANVLTF. CDR3 sequence (DNA): TGTGCCAGCAGGACAGGGGACTCTGGGGCCAACGTCCTGACTTTC.

The chain recombines TRBV28 with TRBJ2-1, with 9 nucleotides matching TRBD1. The J segment lost 6 bases and the V segment lost 6 bases, leaving 6 bases of the junction unmatched. The CDR3 spans 14 residues. CDR1 is MDHEN and CDR2 is SYDVKM in the germline V gene. The CDR3 sequence: CASRIMTGGNEQFF. The CDR3 coding sequence is TGTGCCAGCAGGATAATGACAGGGGGCAATGAGCAGTTCTTC. Using reference TRBV28 and TRBJ2-1 for the parts outside the CDR3, the full variable domain is DVKVTQSSRYLVKRTGEKVFLECVQDMDHENMFWYRQDPGLGLRLIYFSYDVKMKEKGDIPEGYSVSREKKERFSLILESASTNQTSMYLCASRIMTGGNEQFFGPGTRLTVL.

Here the CDR3 reads CASSQGGLAGAQETQYF. CDR3 nucleotide sequence: TGTGCCAGCAGCCAAGGGGGGCTAGCGGGAGCACAAGAGACCCAGTACTTC. The chain uses TRBV3-1 (or the pseudogene TRBV3-2) and TRBJ2-5; TRBD2 aligns across 10 bases. Trimming at V came to 1 base and at J to 2 bases, leaving 7 bases not matched to a gene. The CDR3 contains 17 residues. Germline CDR1 and CDR2: LGHDT and YNNKEL (reference sequence).

The chain carries TRBV11-2 and TRBJ2-1; D unresolved. Trimming stripped 3 bases from V and 4 bases from J, with 1 base between. The CDR3 is 11 residues long. Germline CDR1 SGHAT, CDR2 FQNNGV. The CDR3 region has the DNA TGTGCCAGCAGCTTTTACAATGAGCAGTTCTTC. It is translated as CASSFYNEQFF.

This rearrangement joins TRBV6-5 to TRBJ1-4, with TRBD1 as a possible D gene (6 bases). The germline V and J ends were trimmed by 0 bases and 8 bases, with 13 bases remaining between them. The CDR3 is 15 residues long. Germline V CDR1 and CDR2: MNHEY, SVGAGI. The CDR3 nucleotides read TGTGCCAGCAGTTACTCGGGGGGGGCAGGCGAAAAACTGTTTTTT. As protein: CASSYSGGAGEKLFF.

The V call is TRBV4-1, the J call TRBJ1-5; tentative D call: TRBD1 (5 bases). Germline CDR1 MGHRA, CDR2 YSYEKL. V gave up 1 base and J gave up 0 bases, with 10 bases separating them. The CDR3 runs 16 residues. CDR3 sequence reads: CASSQAGPYSNQPQHF. CDR3 DNA sequence: TGCGCCAGCAGCCAAGCGGGGCCTTATAGCAATCAGCCCCAGCATTTT.

The genes are TRBV30 and TRBJ1-3, with TRBD1 identical over 8 bases. The germline V gene encodes CDR1 GTSNPN and CDR2 SVGIG (reference sequence). The CDR3 covers 15 residues. J lost 4 bases, V lost 3 bases, and 8 bases had no gene match. The CDR3, as DNA: TGTGCCTGGAGCGTCCAGGGGGCGGGAGGAAACACCATATATTTT. Its translation: CAWSVQGAGGNTIYF.

The chain uses TRBV3-1 (or the pseudogene TRBV3-2) and TRBJ2-3, with 8 bases matching TRBD2. V lost 2 bases and J lost 3; bases outside the gene matches: 7. This CDR3 is 16 amino acids long. CDR1 and CDR2 from the germline V gene are LGHDT and YNNKEL (reference sequence). CDR3 in DNA: TGTGCCAGCAGCCAAATCCGGGGGGGCCTGACAGATACGCAGTATTTT. Its protein product is CASSQIRGGLTDTQYF.

The genes are TRBV6-6 and TRBJ1-6; maybe TRBD1 (5 bases). V was pared by 5 bases and J by 6 bases, with 14 bases between. Germline lookup yields CDR1 MNHNY and CDR2 SVGAGI (reference sequence). There are 15 residues in the CDR3. CDR3 region: CASSPSSGINSPLHF. The CDR3 DNA sequence: TGTGCCAGCAGTCCTTCCTCAGGGATTAATTCACCCCTCCACTTT.

The chain is built from TRBV11-2 and TRBJ1-1; maybe TRBD1 (5 bases). In germline, CDR1 is SGHAT, CDR2 FQNNGV. The CDR3 loop spans 14 amino acids. V lost 0 bases, J lost 4 bases, and 9 bases lay in between. The chain's CDR3 is CASSLDGGGTEAFF. The CDR3 DNA follows: TGTGCCAGCAGCTTAGATGGTGGGGGCACTGAAGCTTTCTTT.

V usage is TRBV6-5 and J usage is TRBJ1-2; possible D gene TRBD1, 5 bases. The V and J ends lost 3 bases and 2 bases respectively, with 13 bases between them. In germline, CDR1 is MNHEY, CDR2 SVGAGI. CDR3 length equals 15 residues. The CDR3, as DNA: TGTGCCAGCAGTTATAAATTAGGGGAGAACTATGGCTACACCTTC. This translates into CASSYKLGENYGYTF.